This T cell receptor beta chain derives from a study of T cells in Graves' hyperthyroidism and ophthalmopathy. Amplification yielded TCR beta CDR3 regions, with RNA transcripts as the source. The TCR CDR3 was amplified in a first-round RT-PCR using the HTBI primer set. TCRdb reprocessed the multiplex PCR reads via MiXCR and lists one record per CDR3 protein. The repertoire includes over 350,000 distinct CDR3 sequences, roughly 18% of them detected once, and about 38% sits in the top ten. This clonotype was counted ten times or more. Its antigen is unknown. Germline CDR1 SGDLS, CDR2 YYNGEE. V was shortened by 4 bases and J by 3 bases, with 10 bases between the two germline ends. The CDR3 length is 13 residues. General observations from the study: In validation, the model predicted ophthalmopathy. These predictions came a median roughly seven months before onset.

J is TRBJ2-5 and V is TRBV9, with D unresolved. Sequencing input: blood. The TCR was taken from a man between 18 and 29 years old with Graves' ophthalmopathy. CDR3 coding DNA: TGTGCCAGCAGCCCAGAGCCTGAAGAGACCCAGTACTTC. It yields the protein CASSPEPEETQYF. The full variable domain, completed using reference TRBV9 and TRBJ2-5, is DSGVTQTPKHLITATGQRVTLRCSPRSGDLSVYWYQQSLDQGLQFLIQYYNGEERAKGNILERFSAQQFPDLHSELNLSSLELGDSALYFCASSPEPEETQYFGPGTRLLVL.